This T cell receptor beta chain emerged from a study of blood T cell repertoires in COVID-19. About the research overall: Sites across the United States, Italy and Spain contributed samples from acute and convalescent COVID-19.

Trimming took off 5 bases at V and 5 bases at J, with 9 bases between the two ends. Germline assignment: CDR1 SEHNR and CDR2 FQNEAQ (reference sequence). The CDR3 length is 12 residues. Measured with immunoSEQ multiplex PCR; TCRdb has only the in-frame clones, and not every one. The sample shows around 60,000 clones, more than 85% of them seen only once. The sequence was collected from a man in his fifties or sixties with acute or convalescent COVID-19. Sequenced material: peripheral blood. The chain couples TRBV7-9 to TRBJ1-2, with no clear D. CDR3 DNA sequence: TGTGCCAGCAGCGCGGGCTATTATGGCTACACCTTC. Translated: CASSAGYYGYTF.